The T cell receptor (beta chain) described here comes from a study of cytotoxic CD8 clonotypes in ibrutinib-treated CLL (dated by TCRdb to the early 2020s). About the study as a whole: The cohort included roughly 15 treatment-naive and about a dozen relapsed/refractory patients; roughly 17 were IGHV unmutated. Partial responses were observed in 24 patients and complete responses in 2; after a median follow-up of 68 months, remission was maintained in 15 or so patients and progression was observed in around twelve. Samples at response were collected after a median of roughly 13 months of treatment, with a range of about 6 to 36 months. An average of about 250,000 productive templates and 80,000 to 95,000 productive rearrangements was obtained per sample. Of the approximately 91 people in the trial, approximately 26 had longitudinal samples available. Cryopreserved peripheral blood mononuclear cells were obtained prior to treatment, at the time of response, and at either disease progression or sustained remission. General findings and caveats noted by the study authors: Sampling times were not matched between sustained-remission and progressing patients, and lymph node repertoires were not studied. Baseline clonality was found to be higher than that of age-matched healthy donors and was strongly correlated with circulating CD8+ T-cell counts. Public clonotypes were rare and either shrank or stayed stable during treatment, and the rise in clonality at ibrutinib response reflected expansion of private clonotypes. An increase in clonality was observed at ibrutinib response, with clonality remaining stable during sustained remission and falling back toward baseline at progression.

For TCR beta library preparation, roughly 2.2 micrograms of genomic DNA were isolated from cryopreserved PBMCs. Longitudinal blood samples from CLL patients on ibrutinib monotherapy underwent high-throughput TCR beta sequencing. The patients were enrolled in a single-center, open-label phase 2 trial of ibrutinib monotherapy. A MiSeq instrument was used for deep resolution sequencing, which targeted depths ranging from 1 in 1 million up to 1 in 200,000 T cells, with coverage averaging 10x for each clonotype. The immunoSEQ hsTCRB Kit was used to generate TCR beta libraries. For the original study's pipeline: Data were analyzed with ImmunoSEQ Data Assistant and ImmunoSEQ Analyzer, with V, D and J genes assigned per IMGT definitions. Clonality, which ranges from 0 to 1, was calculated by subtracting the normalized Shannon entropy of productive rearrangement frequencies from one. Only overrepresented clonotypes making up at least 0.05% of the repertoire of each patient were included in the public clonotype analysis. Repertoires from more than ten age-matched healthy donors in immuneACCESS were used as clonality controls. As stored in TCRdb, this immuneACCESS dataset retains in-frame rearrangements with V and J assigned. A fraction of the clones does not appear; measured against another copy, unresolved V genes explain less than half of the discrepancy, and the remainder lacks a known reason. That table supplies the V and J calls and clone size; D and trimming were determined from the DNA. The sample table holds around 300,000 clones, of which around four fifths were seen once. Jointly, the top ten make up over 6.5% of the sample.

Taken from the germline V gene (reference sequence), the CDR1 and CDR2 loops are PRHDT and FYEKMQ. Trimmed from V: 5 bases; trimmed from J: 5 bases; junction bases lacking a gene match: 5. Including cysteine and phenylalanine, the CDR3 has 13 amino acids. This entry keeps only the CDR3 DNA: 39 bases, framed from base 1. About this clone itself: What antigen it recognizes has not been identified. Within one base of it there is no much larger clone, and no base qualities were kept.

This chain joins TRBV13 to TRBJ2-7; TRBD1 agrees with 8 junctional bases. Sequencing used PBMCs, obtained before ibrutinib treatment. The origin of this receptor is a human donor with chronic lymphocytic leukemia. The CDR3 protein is CASSRGQGHEQYF. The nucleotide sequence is TGTGCCAGCAGCCGCGGACAGGGCCACGAGCAGTACTTC. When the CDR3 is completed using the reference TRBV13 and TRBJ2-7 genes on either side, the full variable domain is AAGVIQSPRHLIKEKRETATLKCYPIPRHDTVYWYQQGPGQDPQFLISFYEKMQSDKGSIPDRFSAQQFSDYHSELNMSSLELGDSALYFCASSRGQGHEQYFGPGTRLTVT.